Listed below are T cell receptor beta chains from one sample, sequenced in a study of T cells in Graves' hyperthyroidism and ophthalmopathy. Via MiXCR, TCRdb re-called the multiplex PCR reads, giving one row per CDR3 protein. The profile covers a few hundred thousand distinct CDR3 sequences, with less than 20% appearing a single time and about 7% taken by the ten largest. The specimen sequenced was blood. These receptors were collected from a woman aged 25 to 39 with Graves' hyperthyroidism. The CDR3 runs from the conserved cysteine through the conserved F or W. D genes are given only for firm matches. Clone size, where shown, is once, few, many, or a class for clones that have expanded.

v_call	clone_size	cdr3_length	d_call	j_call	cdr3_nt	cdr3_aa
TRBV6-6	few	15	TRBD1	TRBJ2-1	TGTGCCAGCAGTTACGGGGGACAGCTCTACAATGAGCAGTTCTTC	CASSYGGQLYNEQFF
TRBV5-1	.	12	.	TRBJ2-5	TGCGCCAGCAGCGGGGACCAAGAGACCCAGTACTTC	CASSGDQETQYF
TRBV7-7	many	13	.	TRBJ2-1	TGTGCCAGCAGCTTAGAAGGGAGTAGGGAGCAGTTCTTC	CASSLEGSREQFF
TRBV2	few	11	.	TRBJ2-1	TGTGCCAGCAGTGAAGGGCGTGAGCAGTTCTTC	CASSEGREQFF
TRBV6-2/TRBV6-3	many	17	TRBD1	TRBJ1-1	TGTGCCAGCAGCGCAGTCCGGGACAGGGGGCGGAACACTGAAGCTTTCTTT	CASSAVRDRGRNTEAFF
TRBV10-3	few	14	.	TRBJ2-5	TGTGCCATCAGTGCCACTAGGGGTTCCGAGACCCAGTACTTC	CAISATRGSETQYF
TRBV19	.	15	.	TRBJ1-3	TGTGCCAGTAGAAGTGTGGCAAACTCTGGAAACACCATATATTTT	CASRSVANSGNTIYF
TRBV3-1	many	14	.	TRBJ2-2	TGTGCCAGCAGCCGCAAAGGGGGCACCGGGGAGCTGTTTTTT	CASSRKGGTGELFF
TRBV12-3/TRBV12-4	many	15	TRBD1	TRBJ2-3	TGTGCCAGCACCTTGACAGGGGGTGACACAGATACGCAGTATTTT	CASTLTGGDTDTQYF
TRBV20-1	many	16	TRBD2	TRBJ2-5	TGCAGTGCTAGAGACAGTCTAGCGGGAGGGGGAGAGACCCAGTACTTC	CSARDSLAGGGETQYF
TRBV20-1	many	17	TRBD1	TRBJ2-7	TGCAGTGCTACGGCCGGGACAGGGAGGTCGTTTAATCGCGAGCAGTACTTC	CSATAGTGRSFNREQYF
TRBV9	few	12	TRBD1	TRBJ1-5	TGTGCCAGCAGCTCAGGGGGGGGGCCCCAGCATTTT	CASSSGGGPQHF
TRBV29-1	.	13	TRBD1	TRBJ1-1	TGCAGCGTCGGTCTCCAGGGGGGAACTGAAGCTTTCTTT	CSVGLQGGTEAFF
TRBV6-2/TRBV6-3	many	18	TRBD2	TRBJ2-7	TGTGCCAGCAGTTACTCTACCTCGGGACTAGGACCGGACTACGAGCAGTACTTC	CASSYSTSGLGPDYEQYF
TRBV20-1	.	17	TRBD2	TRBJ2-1	TGCAGTGCTACCCAATTAGAGACTAGCGGGAGTAACAATGAGCAGTTCTTC	CSATQLETSGSNNEQFF
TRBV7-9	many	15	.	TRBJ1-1	TGTGCCAGCACACAGCCGGGATTCATGAACACTGAAGCTTTCTTT	CASTQPGFMNTEAFF
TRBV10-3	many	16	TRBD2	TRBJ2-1	TGTGCCATCACCGGACTAGCGGGAGCTTCCTACAATGAGCAGTTCTTC	CAITGLAGASYNEQFF
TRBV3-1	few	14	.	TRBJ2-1	TGTGCCAGCAGCCGCGCGGGTACATACAATGAGCAGTTCTTC	CASSRAGTYNEQFF
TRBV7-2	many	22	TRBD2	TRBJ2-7	TGTGCCAGCAGCCAAAATAATATCCGATCCGGACTAGCGGGAGGCCGGTCCTACGAGCAGTACTTC	CASSQNNIRSGLAGGRSYEQYF
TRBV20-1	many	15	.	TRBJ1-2	TGCAGTGCTAGAGATCTCCAGGTGTGGAGGGCTGGCTACACCTTC	CSARDLQVWRAGYTF
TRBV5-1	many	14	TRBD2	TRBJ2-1	TGCGCCAGCAGCTTGTTGGGAGGGGACAATGAGCAGTTCTTC	CASSLLGGDNEQFF
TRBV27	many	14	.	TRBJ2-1	TGTGCCAGCGCAATGGGACGCCTGTACAATGAGCAGTTCTTC	CASAMGRLYNEQFF